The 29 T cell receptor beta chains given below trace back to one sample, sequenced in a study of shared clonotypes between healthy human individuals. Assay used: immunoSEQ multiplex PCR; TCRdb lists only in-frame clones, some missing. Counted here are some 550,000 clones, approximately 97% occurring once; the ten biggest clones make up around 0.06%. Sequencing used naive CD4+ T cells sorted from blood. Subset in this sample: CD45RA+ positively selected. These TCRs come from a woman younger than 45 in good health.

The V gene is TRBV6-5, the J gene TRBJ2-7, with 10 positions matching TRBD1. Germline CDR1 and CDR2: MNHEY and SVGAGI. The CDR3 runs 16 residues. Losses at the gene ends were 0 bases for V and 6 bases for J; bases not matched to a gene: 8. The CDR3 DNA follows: TGTGCCAGCAGTTACTCGACCGGACAGGGGGGTTCCGAGCAGTACTTC. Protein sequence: CASSYSTGQGGSEQYF.

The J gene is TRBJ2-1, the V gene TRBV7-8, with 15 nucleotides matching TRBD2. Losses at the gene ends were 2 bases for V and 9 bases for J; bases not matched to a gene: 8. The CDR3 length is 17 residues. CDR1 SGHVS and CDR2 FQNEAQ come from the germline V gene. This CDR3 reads CASSLTGTSGRFGEQFF. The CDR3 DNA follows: TGTGCCAGCAGCTTAACCGGGACTAGCGGGAGGTTTGGTGAGCAGTTCTTC.

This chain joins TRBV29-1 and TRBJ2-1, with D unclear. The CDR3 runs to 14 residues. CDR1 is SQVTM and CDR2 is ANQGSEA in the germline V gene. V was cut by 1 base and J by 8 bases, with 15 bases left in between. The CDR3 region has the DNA TGCAGCGTTGAAGGGCCGCTAGGTATCTATGAGCAGTTCTTC. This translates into CSVEGPLGIYEQFF.

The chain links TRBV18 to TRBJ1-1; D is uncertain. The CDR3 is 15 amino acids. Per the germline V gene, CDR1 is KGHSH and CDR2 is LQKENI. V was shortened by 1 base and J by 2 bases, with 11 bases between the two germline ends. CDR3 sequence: CASSPREGGNTEAFF. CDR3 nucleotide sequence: TGTGCCAGCTCACCACGAGAGGGAGGAAACACTGAAGCTTTCTTT.

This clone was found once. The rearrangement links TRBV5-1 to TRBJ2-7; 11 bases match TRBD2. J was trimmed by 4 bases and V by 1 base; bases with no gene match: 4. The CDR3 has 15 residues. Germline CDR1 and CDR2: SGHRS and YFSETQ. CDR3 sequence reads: CASSLRLAGGYEQYF. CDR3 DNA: TGCGCCAGCAGCTTGCGGCTAGCGGGAGGTTACGAGCAGTACTTC.

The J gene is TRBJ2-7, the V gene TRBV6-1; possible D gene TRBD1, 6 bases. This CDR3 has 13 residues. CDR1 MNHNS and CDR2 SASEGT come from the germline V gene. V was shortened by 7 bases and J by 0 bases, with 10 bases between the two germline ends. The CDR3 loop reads CASTADSSYEQYF. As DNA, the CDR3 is TGTGCCAGCACTGCGGACAGCTCCTACGAGCAGTACTTC.

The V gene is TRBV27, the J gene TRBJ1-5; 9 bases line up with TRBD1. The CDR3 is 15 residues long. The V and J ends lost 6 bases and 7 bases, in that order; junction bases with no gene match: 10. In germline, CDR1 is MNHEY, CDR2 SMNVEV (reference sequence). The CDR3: CASRPQGALQQPQHF. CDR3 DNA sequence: TGTGCCAGCAGACCACAGGGGGCCCTTCAACAGCCCCAGCATTTT.

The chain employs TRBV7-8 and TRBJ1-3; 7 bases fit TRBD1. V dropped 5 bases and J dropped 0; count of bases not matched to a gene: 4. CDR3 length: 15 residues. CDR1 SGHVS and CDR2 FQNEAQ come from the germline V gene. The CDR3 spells CASSRQGSSGNTIYF. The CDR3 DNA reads TGTGCCAGCAGCCGACAGGGAAGCTCTGGAAACACCATATATTTT. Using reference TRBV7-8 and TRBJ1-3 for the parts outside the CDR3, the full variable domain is GAGVSQSPRYKVAKRGQDVALRCDPISGHVSLFWYQQALGQGPEFLTYFQNEAQLDKSGLPSDRFFAERPEGSVSTLKIQRTQQEDSAVYLCASSRQGSSGNTIYFGEGSWLTVV.

The CDR3: CASSQGLAGAKNIQYF. CDR3 nucleotide sequence: TGCGCCAGCAGCCAGGGACTAGCGGGAGCAAAAAACATTCAGTACTTC. The V gene is TRBV4-1, the J gene TRBJ2-4; 14 nucleotides align to TRBD2. The junction had 2 bases not matched to a gene; V was cut back by 3 bases and J by 4 bases. The CDR3 runs 16 residues. Germline V CDR1 and CDR2: MGHRA, YSYEKL.

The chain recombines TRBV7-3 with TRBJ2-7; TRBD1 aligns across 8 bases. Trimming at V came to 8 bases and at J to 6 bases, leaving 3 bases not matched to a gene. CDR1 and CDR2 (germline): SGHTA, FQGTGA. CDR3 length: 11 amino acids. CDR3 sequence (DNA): TGTGCCAGCGGACAGGGCGGCGAGCAGTACTTC. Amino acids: CASGQGGEQYF.

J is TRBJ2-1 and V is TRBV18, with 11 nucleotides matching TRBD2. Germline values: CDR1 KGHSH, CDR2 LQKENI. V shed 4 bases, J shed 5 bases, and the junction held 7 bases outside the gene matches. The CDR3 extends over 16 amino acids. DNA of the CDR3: TGTGCCAGCTCACTTCTTAGCGGGAGGGCGAACAATGAGCAGTTCTTC. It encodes CASSLLSGRANNEQFF.

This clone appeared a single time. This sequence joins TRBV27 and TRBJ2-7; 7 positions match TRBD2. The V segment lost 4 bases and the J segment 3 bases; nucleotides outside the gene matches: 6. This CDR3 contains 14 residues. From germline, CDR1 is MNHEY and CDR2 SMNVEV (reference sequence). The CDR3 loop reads CASSSASGLYEQYF. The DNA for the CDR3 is TGTGCCAGCAGTTCGGCTAGCGGCCTCTACGAGCAGTACTTC.

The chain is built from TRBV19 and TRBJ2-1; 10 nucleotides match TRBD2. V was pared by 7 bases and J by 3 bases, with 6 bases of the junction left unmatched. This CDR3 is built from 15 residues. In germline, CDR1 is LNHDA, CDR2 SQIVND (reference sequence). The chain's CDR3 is CASTQLAGGYNEQFF. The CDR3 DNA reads TGTGCCAGTACCCAATTAGCGGGAGGCTACAATGAGCAGTTCTTC.

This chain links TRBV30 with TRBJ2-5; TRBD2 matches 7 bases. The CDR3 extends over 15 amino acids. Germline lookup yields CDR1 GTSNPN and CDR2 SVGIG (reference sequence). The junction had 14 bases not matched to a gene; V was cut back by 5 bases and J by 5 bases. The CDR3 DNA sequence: TGTGCCTGGTCCCGTGGAATCCTCGGGGGGGAGACCCAGTACTTC. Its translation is CAWSRGILGGETQYF.

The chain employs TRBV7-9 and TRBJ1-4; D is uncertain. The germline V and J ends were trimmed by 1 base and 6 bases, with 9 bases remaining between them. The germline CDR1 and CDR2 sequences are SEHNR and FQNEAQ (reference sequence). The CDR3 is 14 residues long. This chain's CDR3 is CASSLGNGDEKLFF. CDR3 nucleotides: TGTGCCAGCAGCTTAGGAAACGGGGATGAAAAACTGTTTTTT.

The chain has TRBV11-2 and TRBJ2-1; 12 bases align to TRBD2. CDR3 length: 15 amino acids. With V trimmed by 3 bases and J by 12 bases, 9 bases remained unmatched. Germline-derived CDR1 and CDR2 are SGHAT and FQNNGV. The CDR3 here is CASSFLLAGGRSQFF. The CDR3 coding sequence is TGTGCCAGCAGCTTTTTGCTAGCGGGAGGGCGGTCGCAGTTCTTC.

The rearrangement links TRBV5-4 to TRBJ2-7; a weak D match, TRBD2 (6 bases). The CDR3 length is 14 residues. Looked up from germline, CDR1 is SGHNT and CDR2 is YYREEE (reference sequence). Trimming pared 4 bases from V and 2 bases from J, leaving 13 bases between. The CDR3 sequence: CASSRSASAYEQYF. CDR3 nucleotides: TGTGCCAGCAGCAGATCGGCTAGCGCCTACGAGCAGTACTTC.

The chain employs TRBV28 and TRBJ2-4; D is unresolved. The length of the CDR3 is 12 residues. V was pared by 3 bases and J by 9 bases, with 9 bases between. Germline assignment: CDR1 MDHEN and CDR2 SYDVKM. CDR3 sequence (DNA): TGTGCCAGCAGTTTGCTCGTCGGCATTCAGTACTTC. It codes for CASSLLVGIQYF.

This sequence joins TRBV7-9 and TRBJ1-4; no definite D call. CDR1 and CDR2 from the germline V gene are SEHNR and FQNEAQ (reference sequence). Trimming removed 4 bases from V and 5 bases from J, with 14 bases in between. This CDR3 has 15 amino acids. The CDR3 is CASSSGREYNEKLFF. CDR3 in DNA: TGTGCCAGCAGCTCCGGACGGGAGTACAATGAAAAACTGTTTTTT.

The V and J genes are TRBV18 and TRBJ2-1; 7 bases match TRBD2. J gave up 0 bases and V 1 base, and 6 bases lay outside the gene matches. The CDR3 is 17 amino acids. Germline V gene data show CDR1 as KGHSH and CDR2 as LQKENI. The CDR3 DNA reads TGTGCCAGCTCACCACTTGACTCTAGCGGCTCCTACAATGAGCAGTTCTTC. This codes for CASSPLDSSGSYNEQFF. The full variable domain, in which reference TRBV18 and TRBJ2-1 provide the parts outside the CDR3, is NAGVMQNPRHLVRRRGQEARLRCSPMKGHSHVYWYRQLPEEGLKFMVYLQKENIIDESGMPKERFSAEFPKEGPSILRIQQVVRGDSAAYFCASSPLDSSGSYNEQFFGPGTRLTVL.

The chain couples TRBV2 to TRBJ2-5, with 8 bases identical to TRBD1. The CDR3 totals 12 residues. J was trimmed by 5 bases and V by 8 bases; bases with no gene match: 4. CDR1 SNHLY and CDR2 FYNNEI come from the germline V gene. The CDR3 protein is CASGQGGETQYF. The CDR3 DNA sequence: TGTGCCAGCGGACAGGGCGGGGAGACCCAGTACTTC.

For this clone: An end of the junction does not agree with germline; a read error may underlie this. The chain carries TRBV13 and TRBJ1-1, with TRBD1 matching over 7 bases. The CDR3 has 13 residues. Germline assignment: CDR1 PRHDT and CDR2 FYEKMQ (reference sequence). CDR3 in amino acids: CASSLMGQPFSTF. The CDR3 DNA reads TGTGCCAGCAGCTTAATGGGACAGCCATTTTCGACTTTT.

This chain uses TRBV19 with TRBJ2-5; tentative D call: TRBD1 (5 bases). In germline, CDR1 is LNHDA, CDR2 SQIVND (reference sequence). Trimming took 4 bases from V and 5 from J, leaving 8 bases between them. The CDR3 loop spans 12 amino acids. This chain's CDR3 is CASSRGWETQYF. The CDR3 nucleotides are TGTGCCAGTAGTAGGGGCTGGGAGACCCAGTACTTC.

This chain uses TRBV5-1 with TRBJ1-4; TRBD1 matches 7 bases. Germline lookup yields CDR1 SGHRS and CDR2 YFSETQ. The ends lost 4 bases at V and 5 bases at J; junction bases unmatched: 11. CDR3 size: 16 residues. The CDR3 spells CASSPLPGTENEKLFF. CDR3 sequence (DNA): TGCGCCAGCAGCCCTCTCCCCGGGACAGAGAATGAAAAACTGTTTTTT. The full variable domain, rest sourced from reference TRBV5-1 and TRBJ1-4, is KAGVTQTPRYLIKTRGQQVTLSCSPISGHRSVSWYQQTPGQGLQFLFEYFSETQRNKGNFPGRFSGRQFSNSRSEMNVSTLELGDSALYLCASSPLPGTENEKLFFGSGTQLSVL.

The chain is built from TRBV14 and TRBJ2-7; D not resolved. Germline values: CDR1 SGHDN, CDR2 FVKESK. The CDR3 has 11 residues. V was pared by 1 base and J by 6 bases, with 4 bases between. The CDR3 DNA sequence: TGTGCCAGCAGCCAAGGTGGCGAGCAGTACTTC. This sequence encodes CASSQGGEQYF.

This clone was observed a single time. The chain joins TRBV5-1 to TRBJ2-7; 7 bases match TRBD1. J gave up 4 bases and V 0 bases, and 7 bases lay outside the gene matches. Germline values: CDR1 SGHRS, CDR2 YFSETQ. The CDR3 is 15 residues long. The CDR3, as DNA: TGCGCCAGCAGCTTGGCAGTAGGGACAGCGTACGAGCAGTACTTC. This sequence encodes CASSLAVGTAYEQYF.

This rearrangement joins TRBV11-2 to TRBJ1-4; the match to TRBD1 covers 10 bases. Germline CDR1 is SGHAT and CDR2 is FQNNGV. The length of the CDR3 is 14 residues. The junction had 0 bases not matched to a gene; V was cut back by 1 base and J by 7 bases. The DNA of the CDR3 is TGTGCCAGCAGCTTAGGGGACAGGGGTGAAAAACTGTTTTTT. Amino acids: CASSLGDRGEKLFF.

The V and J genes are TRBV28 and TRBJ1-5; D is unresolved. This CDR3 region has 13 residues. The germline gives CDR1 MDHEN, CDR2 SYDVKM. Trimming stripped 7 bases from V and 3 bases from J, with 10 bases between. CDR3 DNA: TGTGCCAGCACCCCCCCCCACAATCAGCCCCAGCATTTT. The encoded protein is CASTPPHNQPQHF. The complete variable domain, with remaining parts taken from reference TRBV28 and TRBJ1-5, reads DVKVTQSSRYLVKRTGEKVFLECVQDMDHENMFWYRQDPGLGLRLIYFSYDVKMKEKGDIPEGYSVSREKKERFSLILESASTNQTSMYLCASTPPHNQPQHFGDGTRLSIL.

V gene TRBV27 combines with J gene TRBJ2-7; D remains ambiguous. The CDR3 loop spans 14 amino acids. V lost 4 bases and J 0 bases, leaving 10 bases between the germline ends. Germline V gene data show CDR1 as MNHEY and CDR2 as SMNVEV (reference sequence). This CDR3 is CASSSPGVSYEQYF. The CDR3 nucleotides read TGTGCCAGCAGTTCCCCTGGGGTCTCCTACGAGCAGTACTTC.